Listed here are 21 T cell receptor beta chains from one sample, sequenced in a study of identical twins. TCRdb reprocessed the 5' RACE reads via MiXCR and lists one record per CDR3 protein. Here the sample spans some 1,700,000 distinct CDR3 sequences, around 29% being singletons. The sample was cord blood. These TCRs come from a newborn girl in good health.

The CDR3 DNA reads as TGTACCAGCAGCGGGGGTTATGGGGAAAAACTGTTTTTT. The encoded protein is CTSSGGYGEKLFF. The rearrangement joins TRBV7-2 to TRBJ1-4; TRBD1 is a possible D gene (5 bases). Germline lookup yields CDR1 SGHTA and CDR2 FQGNSA. V lost 5 bases and J lost 8, with 12 bases in between. There are 13 residues in the CDR3.

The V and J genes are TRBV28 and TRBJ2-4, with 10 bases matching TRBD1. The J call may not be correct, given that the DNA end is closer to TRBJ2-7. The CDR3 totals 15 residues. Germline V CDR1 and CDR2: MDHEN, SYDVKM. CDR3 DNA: TGTGCCAGCAGTTTCCTTGGACAGGGGGAATACGAGCAGTACTTC. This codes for CASSFLGQGEYEQYF.

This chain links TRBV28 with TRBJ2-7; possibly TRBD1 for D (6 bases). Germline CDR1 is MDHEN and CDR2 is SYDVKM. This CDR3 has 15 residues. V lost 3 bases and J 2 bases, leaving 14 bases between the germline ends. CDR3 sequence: CASSFWGTPAYEQYF. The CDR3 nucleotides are TGTGCCAGCAGTTTTTGGGGGACACCCGCCTACGAGCAGTACTTC.

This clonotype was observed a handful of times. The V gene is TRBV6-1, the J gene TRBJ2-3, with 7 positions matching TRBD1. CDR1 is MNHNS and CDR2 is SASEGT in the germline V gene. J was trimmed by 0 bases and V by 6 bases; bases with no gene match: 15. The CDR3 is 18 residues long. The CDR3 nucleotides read TGTGCCAGCAGCAGGGGACAGTGGATCGGGGCTAGCACAGATACGCAGTATTTT. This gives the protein CASSRGQWIGASTDTQYF.

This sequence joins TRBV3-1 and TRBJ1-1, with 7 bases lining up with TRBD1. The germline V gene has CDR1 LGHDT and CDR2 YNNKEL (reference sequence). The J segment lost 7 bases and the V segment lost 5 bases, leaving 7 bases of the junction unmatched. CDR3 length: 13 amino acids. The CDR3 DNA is TGTGCCAGCAGCGCCCGGGACAGCGGTGAAGCTTTCTTT. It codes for CASSARDSGEAFF.

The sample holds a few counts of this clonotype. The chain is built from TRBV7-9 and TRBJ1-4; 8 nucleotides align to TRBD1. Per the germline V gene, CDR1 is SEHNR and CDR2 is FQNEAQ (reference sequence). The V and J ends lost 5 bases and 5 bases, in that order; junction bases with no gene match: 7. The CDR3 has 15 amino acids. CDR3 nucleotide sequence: TGTGCCAGCAGCGACGGACAGGGAGCAAATGAAAAACTGTTTTTT. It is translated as CASSDGQGANEKLFF.

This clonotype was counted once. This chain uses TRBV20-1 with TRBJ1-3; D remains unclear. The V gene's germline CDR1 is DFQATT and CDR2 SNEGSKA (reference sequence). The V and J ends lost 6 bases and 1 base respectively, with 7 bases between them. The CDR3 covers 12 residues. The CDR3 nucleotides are TGCAGTGCCGACGGTTCTGGAAACACCATATATTTT. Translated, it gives CSADGSGNTIYF.

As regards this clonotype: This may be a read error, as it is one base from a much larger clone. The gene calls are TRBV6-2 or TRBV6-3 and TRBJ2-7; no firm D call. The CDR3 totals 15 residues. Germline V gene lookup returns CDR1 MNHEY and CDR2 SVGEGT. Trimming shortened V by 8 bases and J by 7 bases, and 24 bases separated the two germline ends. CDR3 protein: CASRLTPYSYNEQYF. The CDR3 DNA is TGTGCCAGCCGATTGACTCCCTACTCCTACAATGAGCAGTACTTC.

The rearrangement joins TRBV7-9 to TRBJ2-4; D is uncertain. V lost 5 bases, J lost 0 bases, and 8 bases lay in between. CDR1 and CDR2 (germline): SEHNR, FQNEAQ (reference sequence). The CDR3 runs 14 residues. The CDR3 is CASSAYAAKNIQYF. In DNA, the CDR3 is TGTGCCAGCAGCGCCTACGCAGCCAAAAACATTCAGTACTTC. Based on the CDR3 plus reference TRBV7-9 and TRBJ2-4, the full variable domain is DTGVSQNPRHKITKRGQNVTFRCDPISEHNRLYWYRQTLGQGPEFLTYFQNEAQLEKSRLLSDRFSAERPKGSFSTLEIQRTEQGDSAMYLCASSAYAAKNIQYFGAGTRLSVL.

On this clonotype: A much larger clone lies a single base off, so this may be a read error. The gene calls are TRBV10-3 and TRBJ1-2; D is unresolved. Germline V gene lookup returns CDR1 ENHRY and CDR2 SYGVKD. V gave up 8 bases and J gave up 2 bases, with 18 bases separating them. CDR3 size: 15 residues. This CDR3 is CAIGEEILGNYGYTF. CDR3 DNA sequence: TGTGCCATCGGGGAGGAGATCTTAGGGAACTATGGCTACACCTTC.

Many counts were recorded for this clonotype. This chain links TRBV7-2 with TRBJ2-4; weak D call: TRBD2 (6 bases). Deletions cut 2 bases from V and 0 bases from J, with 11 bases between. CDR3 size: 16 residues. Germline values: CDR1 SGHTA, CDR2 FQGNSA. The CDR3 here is CASSLTSGLAKNIQYF. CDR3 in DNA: TGTGCCAGCAGCTTAACGTCGGGACTAGCCAAAAACATTCAGTACTTC. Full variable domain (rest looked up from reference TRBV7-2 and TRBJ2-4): GAGVSQSPSNKVTEKGKDVELRCDPISGHTALYWYRQSLGQGLEFLIYFQGNSAPDKSGLPSDRFSAERTGGSVSTLTIQRTQQEDSAVYLCASSLTSGLAKNIQYFGAGTRLSVL.

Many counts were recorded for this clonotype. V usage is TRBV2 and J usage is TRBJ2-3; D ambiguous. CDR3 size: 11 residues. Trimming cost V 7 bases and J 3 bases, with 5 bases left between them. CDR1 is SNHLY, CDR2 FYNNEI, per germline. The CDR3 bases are TGTGCCAGCAAAGCTACAGATACGCAGTATTTT. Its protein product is CASKATDTQYF.

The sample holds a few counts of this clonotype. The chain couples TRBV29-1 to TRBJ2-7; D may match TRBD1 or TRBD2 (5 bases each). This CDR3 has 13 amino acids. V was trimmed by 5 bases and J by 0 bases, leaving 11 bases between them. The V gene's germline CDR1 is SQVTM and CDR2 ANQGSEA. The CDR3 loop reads CSVTGDRSYEQYF. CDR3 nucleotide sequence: TGCAGCGTTACCGGGGACCGCTCCTACGAGCAGTACTTC.

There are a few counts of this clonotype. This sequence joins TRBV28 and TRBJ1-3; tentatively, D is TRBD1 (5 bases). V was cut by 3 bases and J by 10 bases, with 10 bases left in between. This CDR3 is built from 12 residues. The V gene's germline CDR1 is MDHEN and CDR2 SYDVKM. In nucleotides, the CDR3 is TGTGCCAGCAGTTTTCTTCAGGGAACCATATATTTT. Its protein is CASSFLQGTIYF.

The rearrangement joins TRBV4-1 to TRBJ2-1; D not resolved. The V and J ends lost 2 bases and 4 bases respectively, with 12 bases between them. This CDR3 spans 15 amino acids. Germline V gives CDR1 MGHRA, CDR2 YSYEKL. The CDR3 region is CASSQWVLPYNEQFF. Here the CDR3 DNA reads TGCGCCAGCAGCCAATGGGTCCTACCGTACAATGAGCAGTTCTTC.

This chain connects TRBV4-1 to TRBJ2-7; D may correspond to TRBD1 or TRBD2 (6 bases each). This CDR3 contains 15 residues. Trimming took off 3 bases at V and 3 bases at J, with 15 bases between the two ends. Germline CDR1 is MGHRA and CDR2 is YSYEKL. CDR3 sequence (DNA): TGCGCCAGCAGCCAGAGGACAGTGCGGGGCTACGAGCAGTACTTC. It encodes CASSQRTVRGYEQYF.

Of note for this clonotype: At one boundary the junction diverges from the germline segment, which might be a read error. In nucleotides, the CDR3 is TGTGCCAGAAGCTTAATCACTACAGGGGGCTACGAGCAGTACTTC. Its protein product is CARSLITTGGYEQYF. The V call is TRBV11-2, the J call TRBJ2-7, with 8 bases aligning to TRBD1. There are 15 residues in the CDR3. CDR1 is SGHAT, CDR2 FQNNGV, per germline.

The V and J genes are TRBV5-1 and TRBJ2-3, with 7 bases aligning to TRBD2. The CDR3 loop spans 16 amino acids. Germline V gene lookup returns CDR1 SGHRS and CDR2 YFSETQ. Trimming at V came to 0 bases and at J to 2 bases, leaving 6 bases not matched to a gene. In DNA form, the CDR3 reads TGCGCCAGCAGCTTGGGGCGGGGGACCCTCACAGATACGCAGTATTTT. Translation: CASSLGRGTLTDTQYF.

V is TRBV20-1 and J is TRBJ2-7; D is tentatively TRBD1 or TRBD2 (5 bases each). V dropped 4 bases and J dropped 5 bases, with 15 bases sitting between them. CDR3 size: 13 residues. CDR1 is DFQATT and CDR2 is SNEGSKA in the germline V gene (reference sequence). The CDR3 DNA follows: TGCAGTGCTAAGAGGGGTGGAGAAAACGAGCAGTACTTC. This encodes CSAKRGGENEQYF.

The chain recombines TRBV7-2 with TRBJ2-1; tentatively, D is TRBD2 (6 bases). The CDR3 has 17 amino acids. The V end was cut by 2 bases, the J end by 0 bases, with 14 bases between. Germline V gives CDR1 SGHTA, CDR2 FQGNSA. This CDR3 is CASSLRMAGNSYNEQFF. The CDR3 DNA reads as TGTGCCAGCAGCTTAAGGATGGCGGGAAACTCCTACAATGAGCAGTTCTTC.

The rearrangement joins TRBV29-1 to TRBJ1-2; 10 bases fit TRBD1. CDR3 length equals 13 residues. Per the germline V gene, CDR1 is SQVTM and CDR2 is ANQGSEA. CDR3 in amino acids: CGGQDRGNYGYTF. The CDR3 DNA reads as TGCGGCGGGCAGGACAGGGGGAACTATGGCTACACCTTC.